This entry concerns a single T cell receptor (beta chain). No antigen is known for it. Assay used: immunoSEQ multiplex PCR; TCRdb lists only in-frame clones, some missing. The table has 100,000 to 150,000 clones, roughly 95% seen once; the top ten hold about 1.7%. CDR1 SGHDT and CDR2 YYEEEE come from the germline V gene. CDR3 size: 17 residues. The V gene end was trimmed by 4 bases and the J gene end by 6 bases; junction bases not matched to a gene: 13. This sample was taken from a study of cytomegalovirus exposure and HLA in healthy donors. Whole-study results and caveats: Most sequenced TCRs were rare (though some public TCRs occurred in many donors).

The sample consisted of PBMCs. The sequence came from a man younger than 35 in good health and CMV-seronegative. The chain employs TRBV5-6 and TRBJ2-2; 9 bases fit TRBD1. The CDR3 DNA follows: TGTGCCAGCAGCCTATTGGCCGGACAGGGGCTGTCCGGGGAGCTGTTTTTT. This encodes CASSLLAGQGLSGELFF.